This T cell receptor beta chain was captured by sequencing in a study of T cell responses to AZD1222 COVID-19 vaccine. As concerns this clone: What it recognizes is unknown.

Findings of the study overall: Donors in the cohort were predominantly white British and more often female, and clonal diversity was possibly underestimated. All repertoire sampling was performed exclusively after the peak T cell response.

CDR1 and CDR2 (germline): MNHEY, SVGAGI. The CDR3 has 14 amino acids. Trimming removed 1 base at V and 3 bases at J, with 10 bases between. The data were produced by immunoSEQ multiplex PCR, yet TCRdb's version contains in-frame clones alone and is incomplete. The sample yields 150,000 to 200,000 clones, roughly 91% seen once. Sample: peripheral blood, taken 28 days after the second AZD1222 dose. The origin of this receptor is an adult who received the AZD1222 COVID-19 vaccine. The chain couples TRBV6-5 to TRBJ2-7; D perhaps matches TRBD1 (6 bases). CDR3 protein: CASSYLQGSYEQYF. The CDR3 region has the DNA TGTGCCAGCAGTTACTTACAGGGAAGCTACGAGCAGTACTTC.